The T cell receptor beta chain under discussion was sequenced for a study of OX40 agonist ivuxolimab in advanced cancers. Study overall: The patients got ivuxolimab, which is an agonistic anti-OX40 (CD134) antibody. Whole-study results and caveats: Among some nonresponders, normalized T-cell clonal expansion was also low. Which antigen the expanded peripheral T cells recognized is unknown.

Points on this clone: Antigen unknown.

The protocol was immunoSEQ multiplex PCR, while the TCRdb copy is restricted to in-frame clones and leaves out a portion. The sample includes tens of thousands of clones, about 91% seen only once; the top ten take roughly 6.9%. Deletions cut 3 bases from V and 0 bases from J, with 15 bases between. There are 17 residues in the CDR3. The germline V gene encodes CDR1 LNHDA and CDR2 SQIVND (reference sequence). The receptor was isolated from an adult with an advanced solid tumor such as melanoma, head and neck, liver or kidney cancer. The rearrangement links TRBV19 to TRBJ1-5; D is perhaps TRBD1 (6 bases). Source: CD4+ or CD8+ T cells sorted from blood, taken in a trial of the OX40 agonist ivuxolimab. CDR3 loop: CASSISGGTYSNQPQHF. The DNA of the CDR3 is TGTGCCAGTAGTATTTCTGGGGGCACATATAGCAATCAGCCCCAGCATTTT.